The source of this T cell receptor (beta chain) is a study of vaccination and CD4 T cells after COVID-19. The Oncomine TCR Beta short-read assay generated sequence data from the DNA of cultured CD4+ T cells. TCRdb ran MiXCR on the PCR reads and lists one entry per CDR3 protein. This sample has roughly 15,000 distinct CDR3 sequences, with approximately 61% found just once. CDR3 length: 15 residues. The germline CDR1 and CDR2 sequences are SGHVS and FNYEAQ. Treatment indicated: roughly 10-day PBMC culture with coronavirus spike peptide pools or control peptides (ViraFEST assay). IL-2 (roughly 9.3 IU/ml) and peptide pools (roughly 10 ug/ml) were added to cultures of under 2.5 million PBMCs per well. About this clonotype: Its antigen is not identified. The junction shows a germline mismatch at one end, possibly a read error.

Study results and caveats: Median SARS-CoV-2-reactive clonotype numbers rose nonsignificantly, about 21 to 38.

The rearrangement uses TRBV7-6 and TRBJ2-2; D possibly corresponds to TRBD1 (7 bases). This clonotype originated in a human donor who had recovered from COVID-19. Source material: CD4+ T cells from blood, cultured in vitro. DNA for the CDR3: TGTGCTAGCAGCCTCCAGGGGGGCAACACCGGGGAGCTGTTTTTT. Its protein product is CASSLQGGNTGELFF. Full variable domain (remainder filled in from reference TRBV7-6 and TRBJ2-2): GAGVSQSPRYKVTKRGQDVALRCDPISGHVSLYWYRQALGQGPEFLTYFNYEAQQDKSGLPNDRFSAERPEGSISTLTIQRTEQRDSAMYRCASSLQGGNTGELFFGEGSRLTVL.